This entry concerns a single T cell receptor beta chain. It has no known antigen specificity. No much larger clonotype is one base removed from it; base qualities were not supplied. The data derive from a study of technical replicates of blood from a handful of donors (TCRdb year 2017). Taken from cysteine to phenylalanine, the CDR3 has 17 residues. Just the 51-base CDR3 DNA is kept, in frame starting at base 1. The germline V and J ends show losses of 4 bases and 4 bases respectively, and no gene match explains 13 bases of the junction. From the germline V gene (reference sequence), CDR1 is SEHNR and CDR2 is FQNEAQ. Libraries were constructed by the immunoSEQ multiplex PCR assay. As stored in TCRdb, this immuneACCESS dataset retains in-frame rearrangements with V and J assigned. A fraction of the clones does not appear; measured against another copy, unresolved V genes explain less than half of the discrepancy, and the remainder lacks a known reason. A total of roughly 14,000 clones appear in this sample, around four fifths of them only once. Of the sample, under 15% is held by the ten largest clones.

This TCR came from a human donor in good health. Sequencing was carried out using PBMCs. The sequence is built from TRBV7-9 and TRBJ2-7, with 10 bases matching TRBD1. CDR3 sequence: CASSSRTHGTGVYEQYF. The bases are TGTGCCAGCAGCTCCAGGACCCACGGGACAGGGGTGTACGAGCAGTACTTC.